This T cell receptor beta chain emerged from a study of blood T cells in healthy people across ages (dated by TCRdb to about 2015). Broadly, across the study: In model experiments, roughly one uniquely barcoded TCR beta cDNA molecule per two T cells was captured by template switching. Age-related changes in TCR beta repertoire diversity were measured in the study by deep sequencing normalized with unique cDNA molecular identifiers. The donors were split into four age groups: young (average approximately 16 years), middle-aged (roughly 40), aged (over 55) and long-lived (82). Donors of different ages were randomly distributed across sequencing lanes to avoid experimental bias. Using the same blood draw, the study looked at two additional independent replicas of 1 million unique cDNA reads for two donors, one aged 18 to 30 and the other aged 80 or older.

Systemically healthy Caucasian individuals from Russia, approximately 39 in total and aged roughly 6 to 100 years, were included as donors. Ten milliliters of peripheral blood were drawn from each donor into EDTA-treated Vacutainer tubes. Ficoll-Paque density-gradient centrifugation was used to isolate PBMCs, with at least 7 million per sample. Trizol reagent was used to extract total RNA from PBMCs, with at least 5 micrograms per sample. For every donor, flow cytometry on a PBMC aliquot measured the percentage of naive CD45RAhigh/CD27high T cells. The full study reports these points: Total diversity estimates from one million sequenced T cells were considered lower bounds and underestimates. Compared with the aged group, the long-lived group had more naive CD4+ T cells, fewer expanded clones and increased TCR diversity, suggesting age selection. Conclusive comparison of naive and antigen-experienced compartments was prevented by the profiling of bulk unsorted PBMCs. There was a strong correlation between observed TCR beta diversity and the percentage of naive T cells measured by flow cytometry. As age increased, observed TCR beta diversity per million T cells dropped in a roughly linear way, and a significant reduction was already evident by age about 40. Because the CMV infection status of the donors was unknown, age-related changes in expanded clonotypes may potentially have been confounded.

On this clonotype: What antigen it recognizes has not been identified. There are no base qualities to consult, and no much larger clone falls within one base.

CDR1 and CDR2, per the germline V gene, are SGHRS and YFSETQ. The CDR3, cysteine through phenylalanine, is 14 amino acids long. Of the read, only the CDR3 DNA is kept; its 42 bases are in frame from base 1. Trimming costs V 1 base and J 0 bases, and their ends lie 7 bases apart. Receptor libraries were prepared by 5' RACE. These reads were obtained on an Illumina HiSeq 2500. The second PCR ran for roughly 7 to 11 cycles and used a J-beta primer mix along with a sample-barcoded 5' primer. A template-switch 5' adaptor carrying 12 random nucleotides introduced a unique molecular identifier onto each TCR beta cDNA molecule. Each sample yielded at least 3 million CDR3-containing paired-end reads. All of the RNA was converted into first-strand cDNA using the Mint cDNA synthesis kit, with a TRBC-specific oligonucleotide serving as the primer. All cDNA was treated with uracil-DNA glycosylase and then went through a first 18-cycle PCR with the universal primers M1SS and BC2_uni_R. The study's processing was this. Each sample was normalized by randomly selecting 1 million high-quality reads, each carrying a distinct molecular identifier. Instead of being binned into consensus sequences, reads with shared molecular identifiers were discarded. MiTCR, run with a Q25 quality threshold and the strictest error-elimination algorithm, handled CDR3 identification, clonotype clustering and error correction. A nonparametric unseen species model with Euler transformation was used to estimate lower-bound total TCR beta diversity. The public reads were quality trimmed at Q25 with fastp and then assembled into clones with MiXCR by TCRdb, keeping productive beta chains. One record per CDR3 amino acid sequence lists the most common genes and DNA. These V and J calls originate from TCRdb's pipeline instead of the authors' own analysis. The sample has some 1 million distinct CDR3 sequences on record, under 55% of them singletons. The ten largest clones capture approximately 20% of the sample.

Recombination connected TRBV5-1 to TRBJ1-1; the D segment cannot be called with confidence. The sequencing sample was made of blood. This clonotype originated in a woman in her sixties in good health. The CDR3 region: CASSLTQMNTEAFF. The nucleotides are TGCGCCAGCAGCTTGACGCAGATGAACACTGAAGCTTTCTTT.